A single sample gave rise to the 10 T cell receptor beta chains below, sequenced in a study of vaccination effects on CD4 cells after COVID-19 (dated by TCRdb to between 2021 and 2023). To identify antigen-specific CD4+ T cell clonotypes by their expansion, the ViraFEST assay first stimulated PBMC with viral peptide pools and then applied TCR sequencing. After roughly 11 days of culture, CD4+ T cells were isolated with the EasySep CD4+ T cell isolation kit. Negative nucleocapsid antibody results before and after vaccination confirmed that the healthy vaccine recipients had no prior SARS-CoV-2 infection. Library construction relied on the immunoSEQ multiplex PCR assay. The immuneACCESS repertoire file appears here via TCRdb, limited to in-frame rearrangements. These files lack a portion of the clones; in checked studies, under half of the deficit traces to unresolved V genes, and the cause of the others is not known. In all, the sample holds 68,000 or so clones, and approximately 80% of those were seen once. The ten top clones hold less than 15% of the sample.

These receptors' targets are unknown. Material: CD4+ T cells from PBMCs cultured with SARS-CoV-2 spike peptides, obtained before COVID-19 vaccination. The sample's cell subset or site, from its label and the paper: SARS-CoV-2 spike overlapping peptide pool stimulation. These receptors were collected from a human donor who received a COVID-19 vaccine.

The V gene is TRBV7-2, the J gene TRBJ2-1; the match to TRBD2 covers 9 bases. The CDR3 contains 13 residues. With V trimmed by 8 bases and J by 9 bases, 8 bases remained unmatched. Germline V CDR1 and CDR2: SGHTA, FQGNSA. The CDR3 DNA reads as TGTGCCAGCCGGCGGGGGGGTAGTAGTGAGCAGTTCTTC. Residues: CASRRGGSSEQFF.

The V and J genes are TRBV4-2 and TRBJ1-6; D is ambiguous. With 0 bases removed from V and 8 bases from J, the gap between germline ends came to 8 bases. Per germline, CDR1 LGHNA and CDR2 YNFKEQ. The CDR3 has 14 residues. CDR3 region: CASSQDLQDSPLHF. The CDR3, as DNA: TGTGCCAGCAGCCAAGATTTGCAGGATTCACCCCTCCACTTT.

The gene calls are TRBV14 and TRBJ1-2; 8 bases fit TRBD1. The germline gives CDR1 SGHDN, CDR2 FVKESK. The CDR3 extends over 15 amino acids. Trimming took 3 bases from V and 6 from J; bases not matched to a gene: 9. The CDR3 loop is CASSQDWTGIHGYTF. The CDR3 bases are TGTGCCAGCAGCCAGGATTGGACAGGGATTCATGGCTACACCTTC.

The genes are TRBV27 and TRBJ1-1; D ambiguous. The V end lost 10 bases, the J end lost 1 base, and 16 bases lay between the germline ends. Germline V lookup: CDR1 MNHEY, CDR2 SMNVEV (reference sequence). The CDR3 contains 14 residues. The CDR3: CATIRAGANTEAFF. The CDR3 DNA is TGTGCCACCATCCGGGCAGGTGCGAACACTGAAGCTTTCTTT.

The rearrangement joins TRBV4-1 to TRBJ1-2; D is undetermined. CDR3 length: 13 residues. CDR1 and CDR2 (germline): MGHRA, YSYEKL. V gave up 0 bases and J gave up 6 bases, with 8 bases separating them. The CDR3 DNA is TGCGCCAGCAGCCAAGAGTATTTTGATGGCTACACCTTC. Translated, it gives CASSQEYFDGYTF.

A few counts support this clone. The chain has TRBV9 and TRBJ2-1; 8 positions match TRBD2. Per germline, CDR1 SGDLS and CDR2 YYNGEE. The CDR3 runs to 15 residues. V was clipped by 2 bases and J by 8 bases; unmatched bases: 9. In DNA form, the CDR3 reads TGTGCCAGCAGCGTTACCGGGACTAGGTTGGATGAGCAGTTCTTC. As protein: CASSVTGTRLDEQFF.

The CDR3 DNA is TGTGCCAGCAGTGACTTTTACAGGGGGTACGGCTATGGCTACACCTTC. Protein product: CASSDFYRGYGYGYTF. The gene calls are TRBV6-4 and TRBJ1-2, with TRBD1 matching 8 bases. This CDR3 contains 16 residues. Germline CDR1 and CDR2: MRHNA and SNTAGT. J lost 4 bases, V lost 1 base, and 8 bases had no gene match.

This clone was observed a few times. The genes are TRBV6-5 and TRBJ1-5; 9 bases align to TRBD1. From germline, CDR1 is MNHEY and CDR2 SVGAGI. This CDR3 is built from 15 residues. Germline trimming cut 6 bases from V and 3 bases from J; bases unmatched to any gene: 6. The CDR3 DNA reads TGTGCCAGCAGAAAAGACAGGGGGGACAATCAGCCCCAGCATTTT. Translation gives CASRKDRGDNQPQHF.

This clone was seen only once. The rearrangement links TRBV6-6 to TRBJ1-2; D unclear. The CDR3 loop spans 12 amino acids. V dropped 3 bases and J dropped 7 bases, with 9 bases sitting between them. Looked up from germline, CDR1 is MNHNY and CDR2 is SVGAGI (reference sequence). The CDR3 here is CASSYQDAGYTF. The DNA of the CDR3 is TGTGCCAGCAGTTATCAGGACGCTGGCTACACCTTC.

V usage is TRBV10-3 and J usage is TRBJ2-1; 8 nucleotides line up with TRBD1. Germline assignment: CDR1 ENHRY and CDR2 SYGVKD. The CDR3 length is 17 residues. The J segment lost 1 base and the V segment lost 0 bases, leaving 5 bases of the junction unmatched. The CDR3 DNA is TGTGCCATCAGTGAGTCTACAGGGGGATCGTCCTACAATGAGCAGTTCTTC. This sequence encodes CAISESTGGSSYNEQFF.